The 25 T cell receptor beta chains listed next were all sequenced from one sample in a study of blood T cells in healthy people across ages. The authors ran a second PCR of about 6 to 11 cycles using a sample-barcoded 5' primer and a J-beta primer mix. One entry per CDR3 protein results from TCRdb running MiXCR on the 5' RACE reads. The sample comprises about 720,000 distinct CDR3 sequences, approximately 21% of which are singletons, and approximately 20% rests with the top ten. The source material was blood. Receptor source: a man in his sixties or seventies in good health.

There are a few counts of this clonotype. The gene calls are TRBV1 and TRBJ1-5. TRBV1 is designated a pseudogene. The length of the CDR3 is 11 residues. The CDR3 loop is CTSSQHQPQHF. CDR3 in DNA: TGCACCAGCAGCCAGCATCAGCCCCAGCATTTT.

In its sample, this clonotype was seen many times. V gene TRBV20-1 combines with J gene TRBJ2-1, with TRBD2 matching over 8 bases. In germline, CDR1 is DFQATT, CDR2 SNEGSKA (reference sequence). V was pared by 7 bases and J by 3 bases, with 8 bases of the junction left unmatched. There are 14 residues in the CDR3. The CDR3 DNA sequence: TGCAGTGTCCAACTAGCGGAAAACTACAATGAGCAGTTCTTC. Its translation: CSVQLAENYNEQFF.

V is TRBV20-1 and J is TRBJ2-5; TRBD2 matches at 7 bases. The CDR3 has 16 residues. Trimming cost V 0 bases and J 7 bases; bases outside gene matches: 14. CDR1 and CDR2 (germline): DFQATT, SNEGSKA (reference sequence). The CDR3 loop reads CSARDWRGKKKGTQYF. The CDR3 region has the DNA TGCAGTGCTAGAGATTGGCGGGGGAAAAAGAAGGGGACCCAGTACTTC.

This clonotype was observed a few times. The V and J genes are TRBV4-2 and TRBJ2-3; the D is unclear. Germline V gives CDR1 LGHNA, CDR2 YNFKEQ. The V end lost 4 bases, the J end lost 0 bases, and 11 bases lay between the germline ends. The CDR3 sequence is 15 residues long. CDR3 DNA sequence: TGTGCCAGCAGCCGTCGGTTCTCTAGCACAGATACGCAGTATTTT. Protein product: CASSRRFSSTDTQYF.

Relative to its sample, this clonotype is medium-sized. The chain's CDR3 is CASSSATGLAKNIQYF. The CDR3 DNA reads TGTGCCAGCAGCTCCGCGACGGGTCTAGCCAAAAACATTCAGTACTTC. V is TRBV7-2 and J is TRBJ2-4; D not resolved. In germline, CDR1 is SGHTA, CDR2 FQGNSA. Trimming removed 4 bases at V and 0 bases at J, with 13 bases between. The CDR3 length is 16 residues.

The V and J genes are TRBV3-1 and TRBJ2-5; 7 bases are a match to TRBD2. The J call may be mistaken, given a closer DNA end match to TRBJ2-1. The germline gives CDR1 LGHDT, CDR2 YNNKEL (reference sequence). The CDR3 loop spans 14 amino acids. CDR3 residues: CASSQEWETSPQFF. CDR3 DNA sequence: TGTGCCAGCAGCCAAGAGTGGGAGACTAGCCCGCAGTTCTTC.

The chain recombines TRBV5-1 with TRBJ1-1; D gene unclear. Trimming took off 0 bases at V and 1 base at J, with 13 bases between the two ends. The CDR3 contains 16 residues. Germline V gene sequence: CDR1 SGHRS, CDR2 YFSETQ. CDR3 nucleotides: TGCGCCAGCAGCTTGGTAGGGCAGGAATCGAACACTGAAGCTTTCTTT. Amino acids: CASSLVGQESNTEAFF.

Worth noting for this clonotype: Being one base from a much bigger clone, this may be a read error. The chain employs TRBV2 and TRBJ2-1, with TRBD2 matching over 14 bases. The ends lost 11 bases at V and 14 bases at J; junction bases unmatched: 14. The V gene's germline CDR1 is SNHLY and CDR2 FYNNEI. The CDR3 totals 14 residues. The CDR3 is CASAGLAGGGEEFF. The CDR3 region has the DNA TGTGCCTCTGCCGGACTAGCGGGAGGAGGGGAGGAGTTCTTC.

This chain uses TRBV7-2 with TRBJ1-2; no clear D gene. With 5 bases removed from V and 0 bases from J, the gap between germline ends came to 13 bases. Per the germline V gene, CDR1 is SGHTA and CDR2 is FQGNSA. The CDR3 runs to 15 residues. The CDR3 is CASSPTKDTNYGYTF. CDR3 coding DNA: TGTGCCAGCAGCCCAACAAAAGACACTAACTATGGCTACACCTTC. The entire variable domain, with the rest obtained from reference TRBV7-2 and TRBJ1-2, is as follows: GAGVSQSPSNKVTEKGKDVELRCDPISGHTALYWYRQSLGQGLEFLIYFQGNSAPDKSGLPSDRFSAERTGGSVSTLTIQRTQQEDSAVYLCASSPTKDTNYGYTFGSGTRLTVV.

The CDR3 spells CATSRDKTTGQFF. The DNA of the CDR3 is TGTGCCACCAGCAGAGATAAGACTACAGGGCAGTTCTTC. V is TRBV15 and J is TRBJ2-1; D is tentatively TRBD1 or TRBD2 (5 bases each). The V end lost 0 bases, the J end lost 12 bases, and 12 bases lay between the germline ends. Per the germline V gene, CDR1 is LNHNV and CDR2 is YYDKDF (reference sequence). The CDR3 is 13 amino acids.

In its sample, this clonotype was seen a few times. The chain couples TRBV20-1 to TRBJ1-3; 10 bases agree with TRBD1. The germline V gene has CDR1 DFQATT and CDR2 SNEGSKA (reference sequence). This CDR3 is 15 amino acids long. V was clipped by 3 bases and J by 4 bases; unmatched bases: 6. As DNA, the CDR3 is TGCAGTGCTAGGGCTACGGGACAGGGGGGAAACACCATATATTTT. It specifies CSARATGQGGNTIYF.

The chain has TRBV5-5 and TRBJ2-1, with TRBD2 matching 11 bases. Trimming removed 3 bases from V and 3 bases from J; junction bases left unmatched: 5. The CDR3 has 16 amino acids. Germline values: CDR1 SGHKS, CDR2 YYEKEE (reference sequence). CDR3 loop: CASSWVGTSGYNEQFF. The CDR3 nucleotides read TGTGCCAGCAGCTGGGTCGGGACTAGCGGCTACAATGAGCAGTTCTTC.

This clonotype was counted only a few times. CDR3 loop: CAISRTGNREETQYF. In DNA form, the CDR3 reads TGTGCCATCAGCCGGACAGGGAACAGGGAAGAGACCCAGTACTTC. The J gene is TRBJ2-5, the V gene TRBV10-3; 8 positions agree with TRBD1. Germline V gene data show CDR1 as ENHRY and CDR2 as SYGVKD. V lost 6 bases to trimming and J lost 3 bases; unmatched junction nucleotides: 9. This CDR3 region has 15 residues.

The chain couples TRBV27 to TRBJ1-1, with a weak D call TRBD1 (6 bases). Germline V gives CDR1 MNHEY, CDR2 SMNVEV (reference sequence). V was trimmed by 2 bases and J by 0 bases, leaving 13 bases between them. The CDR3 sequence is 16 residues long. The CDR3 reads CASSLTGGLMNTEAFF. CDR3 nucleotides: TGTGCCAGCAGTTTAACGGGGGGCTTAATGAACACTGAAGCTTTCTTT.

This clonotype turned up a few times. The chain has TRBV29-1 and TRBJ1-4, with TRBD1 matching over 7 bases. The CDR3 has 13 amino acids. V lost 5 bases, J lost 4 bases, and 4 bases stayed unmatched. Germline V gives CDR1 SQVTM, CDR2 ANQGSEA. CDR3 sequence reads: CSVFRGGNEKLFF. The CDR3 DNA reads as TGCAGCGTTTTCAGGGGGGGTAATGAAAAACTGTTTTTT.

The gene calls are TRBV12-3 or TRBV12-4 and TRBJ1-3; D call uncertain. There are 17 residues in the CDR3. Trimming shortened V by 3 bases and J by 0 bases, and 15 bases separated the two germline ends. Written as DNA, the CDR3 is TGTGCCAGCAGTTTCTATTGGTCCCCCAGCTCTGGAAACACCATATATTTT. Protein: CASSFYWSPSSGNTIYF.

Notes on this clonotype: Possible read error: a much larger clone is one base away. The V and J genes are TRBV4-3 and TRBJ1-2; D is possibly TRBD1 (6 bases). This CDR3 has 15 amino acids. Germline CDR1 LGHNA, CDR2 YSLEER. CDR3 DNA: TGCACCAGCAGCCGAGAACAGGGATCCAACTATGGCTACACCTTC. It is translated as CTSSREQGSNYGYTF.

The V call is TRBV12-3 or TRBV12-4, the J call TRBJ2-5; D is unclear. There are 13 residues in the CDR3. Trimming shortened V by 1 base and J by 4 bases, and 7 bases separated the two germline ends. This CDR3 is CASSLGQPETQYF. DNA of the CDR3: TGTGCCAGCAGTTTAGGGCAGCCAGAGACCCAGTACTTC.

This clonotype was seen a handful of times. The chain recombines TRBV3-1 with TRBJ2-2; 12 nucleotides match TRBD2. This CDR3 contains 15 residues. Germline CDR1 and CDR2: LGHDT and YNNKEL (reference sequence). The trim removed 5 bases at V and 8 bases at J, leaving 6 bases unmatched. The CDR3 spells CASSLGLAGIGELFF. DNA for the CDR3: TGTGCCAGCAGCTTAGGACTAGCGGGGATAGGGGAGCTGTTTTTT.

The chain joins TRBV10-3 to TRBJ2-7; maybe TRBD2 (6 bases). This CDR3 is 14 amino acids long. Germline CDR1 ENHRY, CDR2 SYGVKD. Trimming pared 5 bases from V and 3 bases from J, leaving 14 bases between. The CDR3 loop is CAISTYTGSYEQYF. Written as DNA, the CDR3 is TGTGCCATCAGTACCTACACCGGGAGCTACGAGCAGTACTTC.

CDR3 loop: CATSDPTMAQYF. CDR3 nucleotides: TGTGCCACCAGTGACCCGACAATGGCGCAGTATTTT. V usage is TRBV24-1 and J usage is TRBJ2-3; D remains unclear. The CDR3 has 12 amino acids. Trimming removed 4 bases from V and 10 bases from J, with 11 bases in between. Per the germline V gene, CDR1 is KGHDR and CDR2 is SFDVKD.

This clonotype was observed a handful of times. The chain combines TRBV28 with TRBJ1-2; D remains ambiguous. Trimming shortened V by 6 bases and J by 1 base, and 9 bases separated the two germline ends. This CDR3 region has 13 residues. CDR1 MDHEN and CDR2 SYDVKM come from the germline V gene. The CDR3 nucleotides are TGTGCCAGCAGGATGACGGGTAACTATGGCTACACCTTC. Translation: CASRMTGNYGYTF.

This clonotype has more than one count but fewer than ten. The chain combines TRBV5-1 with TRBJ2-6; no firm D call. Germline lookup yields CDR1 SGHRS and CDR2 YFSETQ. The CDR3 length is 17 residues. V was shortened by 4 bases and J by 2 bases, with 16 bases between the two germline ends. The CDR3 sequence is CASSPQPQTPGANVLTF. The CDR3 DNA reads as TGCGCCAGCAGCCCTCAACCCCAAACCCCTGGGGCCAACGTCCTGACTTTC.

The chain recombines TRBV25-1 with TRBJ2-5, with D unclear. V was pared by 1 base and J by 0 bases, with 9 bases between. Germline V lookup: CDR1 MGHDK, CDR2 SYGVNS. CDR3 length: 15 residues. The CDR3 bases are TGTGCCAGCAGTGAATCCTTCTTGTACCAAGAGACCCAGTACTTC. Translation: CASSESFLYQETQYF.

This clonotype came up a few times. CDR3 in amino acids: CASSLATNTEAFF. In nucleotides, the CDR3 is TGTGCCAGCAGTTTGGCCACGAACACTGAAGCTTTCTTT. The gene calls are TRBV12-3 or TRBV12-4 and TRBJ1-1; D gene unclear. The CDR3 totals 13 residues. Between the trimmed V and J ends, which lost 3 bases and 1 base, there was a span of 6 bases.